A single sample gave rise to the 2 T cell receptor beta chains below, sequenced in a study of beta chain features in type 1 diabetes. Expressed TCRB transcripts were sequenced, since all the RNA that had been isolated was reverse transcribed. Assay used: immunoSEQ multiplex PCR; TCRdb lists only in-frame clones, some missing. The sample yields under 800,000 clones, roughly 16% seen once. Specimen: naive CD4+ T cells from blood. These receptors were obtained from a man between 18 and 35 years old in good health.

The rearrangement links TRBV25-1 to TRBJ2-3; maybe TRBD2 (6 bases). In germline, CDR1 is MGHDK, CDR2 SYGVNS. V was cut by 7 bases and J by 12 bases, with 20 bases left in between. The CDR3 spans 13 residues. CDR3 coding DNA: TGTGCCAGCACAAGGGACTTGAAGATACGACAGTATTTT. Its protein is CASTRDLKIRQYF.

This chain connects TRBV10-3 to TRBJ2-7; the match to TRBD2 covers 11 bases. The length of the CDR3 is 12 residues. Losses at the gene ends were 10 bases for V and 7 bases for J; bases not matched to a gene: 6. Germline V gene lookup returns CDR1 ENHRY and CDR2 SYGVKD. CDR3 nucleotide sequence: TGTGCCACCCGACTAGCGGGACGGGAGCAGTACTTC. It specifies CATRLAGREQYF.